The source of this T cell receptor (beta chain) is a study of T cell responses to AZD1222 COVID-19 vaccine. Whole-study context: Combined were second doses at about 4 or about 12 weeks.

Note on this clone: As yet, its antigen is unknown.

From germline, CDR1 is SGHNT and CDR2 YYREEE (reference sequence). The CDR3 length is 14 residues. Trimming took 6 bases from V and 2 from J, leaving 14 bases between them. Repertoires were generated with immunoSEQ multiplex PCR, while TCRdb's copy carries only in-frame clones and drops some. Found here are tens of thousands of clones, approximately 80% of them singletons; the top ten hold around 18%. Findings and limits, study-wide: Sampled repertoires all dated from after the peak T cell response. The donor group comprised mostly white British people and more females; the analysis possibly underestimated clonal diversity. Compared with day 0, the breadth and depth of the Spike-specific TCR repertoire rose significantly after two doses of AZD1222.

This TCR was recovered from an adult in good health. The V call is TRBV5-4, the J call TRBJ1-2; D perhaps matches TRBD1 (6 bases). The sequencing used peripheral blood, collected on day 0 of AZD1222 vaccination. As DNA, the CDR3 is TGTGCCAGCACCCACAGGACAGCAAACTATGGCTACACCTTC. Translation: CASTHRTANYGYTF.